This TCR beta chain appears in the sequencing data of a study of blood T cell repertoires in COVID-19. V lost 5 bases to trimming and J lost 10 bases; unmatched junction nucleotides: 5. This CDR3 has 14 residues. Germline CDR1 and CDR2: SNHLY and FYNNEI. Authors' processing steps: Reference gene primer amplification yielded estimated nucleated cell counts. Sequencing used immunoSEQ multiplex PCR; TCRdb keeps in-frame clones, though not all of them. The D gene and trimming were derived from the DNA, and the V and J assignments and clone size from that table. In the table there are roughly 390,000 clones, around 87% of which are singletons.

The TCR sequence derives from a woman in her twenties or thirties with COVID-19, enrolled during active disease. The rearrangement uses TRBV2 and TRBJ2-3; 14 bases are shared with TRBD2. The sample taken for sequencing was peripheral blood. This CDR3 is CASSFGTSGSAQYF. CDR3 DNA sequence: TGTGCCAGCAGTTTCGGGACTAGCGGGAGTGCGCAGTATTTT.